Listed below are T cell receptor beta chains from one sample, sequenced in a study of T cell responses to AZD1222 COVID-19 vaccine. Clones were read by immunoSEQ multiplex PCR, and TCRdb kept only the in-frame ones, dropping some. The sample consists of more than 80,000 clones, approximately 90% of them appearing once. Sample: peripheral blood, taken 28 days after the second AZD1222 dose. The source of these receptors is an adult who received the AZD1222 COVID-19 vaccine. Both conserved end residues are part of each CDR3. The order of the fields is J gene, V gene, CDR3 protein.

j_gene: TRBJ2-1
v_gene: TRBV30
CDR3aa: CAWNERIVHEQFF

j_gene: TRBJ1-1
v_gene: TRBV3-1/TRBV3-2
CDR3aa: CASSQGTPGQGTEAFF

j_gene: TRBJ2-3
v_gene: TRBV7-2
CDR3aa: CASSIGGTDTQYF

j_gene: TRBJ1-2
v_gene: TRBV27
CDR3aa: CASSLRPGNNYGYTF

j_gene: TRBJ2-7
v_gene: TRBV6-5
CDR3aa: CASFSGTLSYEQYF

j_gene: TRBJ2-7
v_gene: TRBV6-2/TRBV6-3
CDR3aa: CASSQNQGASEQYF

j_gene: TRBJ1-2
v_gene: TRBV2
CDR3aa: CASSEALRTFYTF

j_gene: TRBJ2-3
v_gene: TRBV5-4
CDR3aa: CASSLEQGQDTQYF

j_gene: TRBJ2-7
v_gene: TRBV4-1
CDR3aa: CASSQDLSSGGAFYEQYF

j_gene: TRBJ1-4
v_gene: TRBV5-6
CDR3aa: CASSLRDRVGELFF

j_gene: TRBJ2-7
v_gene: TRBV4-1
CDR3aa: CASSQESTGGYEQYF

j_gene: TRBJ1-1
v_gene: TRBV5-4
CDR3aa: CASSVGQVNTEAFF